These 27 T cell receptor beta chains originate from one sample sequenced in a study of neoadjuvant nivolumab and ipilimumab in lung cancer. The table came from immunoSEQ multiplex PCR; TCRdb's copy has only in-frame clones and leaves some out. The repertoire has fewer than 40,000 clones, approximately 92% of them found once; the top ten carry roughly 3.3%. This specimen consisted of peripheral blood, obtained before neoadjuvant nivolumab, alone or with ipilimumab. These receptors were collected from an adult with non-small cell lung cancer.

V gene TRBV5-1 combines with J gene TRBJ2-2, with D maybe TRBD1 (6 bases). Germline lookup yields CDR1 SGHRS and CDR2 YFSETQ. The CDR3 consists of 16 residues. The V gene lost 7 bases and the J gene lost 1 base, with 17 bases spanning the gap. The CDR3 reads CASELDPGQNTGELFF. The DNA for the CDR3 is TGCGCCAGCGAGCTTGATCCGGGACAGAACACCGGGGAGCTGTTTTTT.

The chain uses TRBV2 and TRBJ2-1; D unresolved. This CDR3 spans 12 amino acids. V lost 5 bases to trimming and J lost 5 bases, with 7 bases between them. CDR1 is SNHLY, CDR2 FYNNEI, per germline. The CDR3 protein is CASSKDNNEQFF. CDR3 nucleotides: TGTGCCAGCAGTAAAGACAACAATGAGCAGTTCTTC.

The chain joins TRBV9 to TRBJ2-3, with 14 nucleotides matching TRBD2. Germline V gene sequence: CDR1 SGDLS, CDR2 YYNGEE. The CDR3 loop spans 15 amino acids. V shed 5 bases and J 6 bases; nucleotides not matched to a gene: 5. The CDR3 sequence is CASRGLAGVLDTQYF. The CDR3 region has the DNA TGTGCCAGCAGGGGACTAGCGGGAGTCTTGGATACGCAGTATTTT. The complete variable domain, with remaining parts taken from reference TRBV9 and TRBJ2-3, reads DSGVTQTPKHLITATGQRVTLRCSPRSGDLSVYWYQQSLDQGLQFLIQYYNGEERAKGNILERFSAQQFPDLHSELNLSSLELGDSALYFCASRGLAGVLDTQYFGPGTRLTVL.

The gene calls are TRBV11-3 and TRBJ2-7; D gene ambiguous. Trimming removed 5 bases from V and 2 bases from J, with 13 bases in between. This CDR3 is 14 amino acids long. Germline CDR1 and CDR2: SGHNT and YENEEA. Here the CDR3 reads CASSMGDRTYEQYF. For the CDR3, the DNA is TGTGCCAGCAGCATGGGTGATCGGACCTACGAGCAGTACTTC.

The chain uses TRBV14 and TRBJ2-5, with TRBD1 as a possible D gene (5 bases). Per germline, CDR1 SGHDN and CDR2 FVKESK. Trimming pared 4 bases from V and 5 bases from J, leaving 14 bases between. The CDR3 spans 14 residues. Here the CDR3 reads CASSPGYLRETQYF. The DNA for the CDR3 is TGTGCCAGCAGCCCAGGGTACCTCCGGGAGACCCAGTACTTC.

The chain's CDR3 is CASSLGLAGEYNEQFF. The DNA for the CDR3 is TGTGCCAGCAGCTTGGGACTAGCGGGAGAGTACAATGAGCAGTTCTTC. The chain links TRBV5-4 to TRBJ2-1; TRBD2 matches at 12 bases. CDR1 and CDR2 from the germline V gene are SGHNT and YYREEE (reference sequence). This CDR3 region has 16 residues. J lost 4 bases, V lost 0 bases, and 2 bases had no gene match.

This clone is a singleton in its sample. V usage is TRBV30 and J usage is TRBJ2-1; 8 bases are shared with TRBD1. CDR1 and CDR2 (germline): GTSNPN, SVGIG (reference sequence). This CDR3 has 13 residues. V lost 0 bases to trimming and J lost 8 bases; unmatched junction nucleotides: 3. Written as DNA, the CDR3 is TGTGCCTGGAGTGTCCAGGGGGCTGATGAGCAGTTCTTC. It encodes CAWSVQGADEQFF.

This clone appeared a single time. The chain recombines TRBV1 with TRBJ2-2; TRBD2, the table's D call, was not compared with the DNA. TRBV1 corresponds to a pseudogene. There are 20 residues in the CDR3. The CDR3 spells CTSSQDDDTRPGVPTGELFF. Here the CDR3 DNA reads TGCACCAGCAGCCAAGATGACGACACGCGACCGGGAGTGCCCACCGGGGAGCTGTTTTTT.

This clone was recorded only once. This sequence joins TRBV18 and TRBJ2-7; D might be TRBD2 (6 bases). Germline V lookup: CDR1 KGHSH, CDR2 LQKENI. The V and J ends lost 1 base and 5 bases respectively, with 15 bases between them. The CDR3 sequence is 15 residues long. CDR3: CASSPLADRWDEQYF. CDR3 DNA: TGTGCCAGCTCACCACTAGCGGACCGCTGGGACGAGCAGTACTTC.

The V call is TRBV27, the J call TRBJ2-7, with D tentatively TRBD2 (6 bases). Germline CDR1 and CDR2: MNHEY and SMNVEV (reference sequence). The CDR3 sequence is 15 residues long. V was cut by 6 bases and J by 5 bases, with 20 bases left in between. CDR3 nucleotides: TGTGCCAGCAGGAAGGAGGGTCCTTTAGACCACGAGCAGTACTTC. Translation: CASRKEGPLDHEQYF.

The chain joins TRBV11-1 to TRBJ2-7; TRBD1 matches at 8 bases. V shed 5 bases and J 7 bases; nucleotides not matched to a gene: 4. This CDR3 region has 12 residues. Per the germline V gene, CDR1 is SGHAT and CDR2 is FQDESV (reference sequence). CDR3 sequence: CASSTGGREQYF. The CDR3, as DNA: TGTGCCAGCAGCACAGGGGGGAGGGAGCAGTACTTC.

The chain links TRBV7-3 to TRBJ2-7, with 10 bases fitting TRBD1. This CDR3 comprises 12 residues. V lost 5 bases and J lost 6; bases outside the gene matches: 1. From germline, CDR1 is SGHTA and CDR2 FQGTGA. CDR3 amino acids: CASSGDRGEQYF. The CDR3 DNA is TGTGCCAGCAGCGGGGACAGGGGCGAGCAGTACTTC.

The sample holds a few counts of this clone. The V gene is TRBV2, the J gene TRBJ1-5; the D is unclear. The CDR3 contains 13 residues. Germline CDR1 SNHLY, CDR2 FYNNEI. The ends were cut back, 1 base at V and 6 bases at J, with 7 bases in the middle. In DNA, the CDR3 is TGTGCCAGCAGTGAAGTTCGGACTCAGCCCCAGCATTTT. It is translated as CASSEVRTQPQHF.

V gene TRBV28 combines with J gene TRBJ2-7, with D maybe TRBD1 (6 bases). Germline V gene data show CDR1 as MDHEN and CDR2 as SYDVKM. V lost 6 bases and J lost 1, with 13 bases in between. The CDR3 covers 14 residues. The CDR3 protein is CASRISGDSYEQYF. The CDR3 bases are TGTGCCAGCAGGATCTCAGGGGATTCCTACGAGCAGTACTTC.

The chain recombines TRBV30 with TRBJ2-3, with 14 bases matching TRBD2. Losses at the gene ends were 3 bases for V and 8 bases for J; bases not matched to a gene: 10. The V gene's germline CDR1 is GTSNPN and CDR2 SVGIG (reference sequence). This CDR3 is built from 16 residues. The CDR3 sequence: CAWSEGLAGGVGTQYF. The CDR3 coding sequence is TGTGCCTGGAGCGAAGGACTAGCGGGAGGTGTTGGTACGCAGTATTTT.

In nucleotides, the CDR3 is TGTGCCAGCAGCCAGGACTACGAGCAGTACTTC. It is translated as CASSQDYEQYF. The chain combines TRBV14 with TRBJ2-7; no reliable D call. V was cut by 3 bases and J by 3 bases, with 3 bases left in between. The CDR3 has 11 amino acids. Germline CDR1 SGHDN, CDR2 FVKESK.

The chain joins TRBV4-1 to TRBJ2-7, with TRBD2 matching 12 bases. Per germline, CDR1 MGHRA and CDR2 YSYEKL. V lost 4 bases and J lost 4; bases outside the gene matches: 11. The CDR3 covers 17 residues. CDR3 sequence: CASSPLAGGPSLYEQYF. CDR3 DNA: TGCGCCAGCAGCCCCCTAGCGGGAGGGCCTTCTTTGTACGAGCAGTACTTC.

The genes are TRBV7-3 and TRBJ2-2; TRBD2 matches at 11 bases. V gave up 4 bases and J gave up 7 bases; unmatched junction bases: 11. Looked up from germline, CDR1 is SGHTA and CDR2 is FQGTGA. CDR3 length equals 17 residues. The CDR3 is CASSSRLAGTGGGELFF. The CDR3 coding sequence is TGTGCCAGCAGCTCCCGACTAGCGGGAACTGGTGGCGGGGAGCTGTTTTTT.

DNA of the CDR3: TGTGCCTGGACTCTCTCAACTAATGAAAAACTGTTTTTT. Its protein product is CAWTLSTNEKLFF. The chain couples TRBV30 to TRBJ1-4; D call uncertain. Germline V gene lookup returns CDR1 GTSNPN and CDR2 SVGIG (reference sequence). The CDR3 extends over 13 amino acids. Trimming cost V 4 bases and J 0 bases, with 6 bases left between them.

The gene calls are TRBV5-1 and TRBJ1-1; possibly TRBD1 for D (6 bases). The CDR3 is 17 residues long. Germline CDR1 is SGHRS and CDR2 is YFSETQ. V lost 4 bases, J lost 5 bases, and 24 bases lay in between. The CDR3 sequence: CASSLQGFASASTEAFF. CDR3 DNA sequence: TGCGCCAGCAGCCTGCAGGGGTTTGCCTCCGCTTCAACTGAAGCTTTCTTT.

The gene calls are TRBV5-1 and TRBJ1-3, with a weak D call TRBD1 (6 bases). The CDR3 extends over 14 amino acids. V gave up 4 bases and J gave up 3 bases, with 11 bases separating them. Germline loops: CDR1 SGHRS, CDR2 YFSETQ. The CDR3 bases are TGCGCCAGCAGCCCTTTGGACAGTGGAAACACCATATATTTT. Protein: CASSPLDSGNTIYF.

The J gene is TRBJ2-7, the V gene TRBV5-5; 13 positions agree with TRBD2. J gave up 6 bases and V 4 bases, and 4 bases lay outside the gene matches. Germline CDR1 reads SGHKS; CDR2 reads YYEKEE (reference sequence). This CDR3 has 14 amino acids. This CDR3 reads CASSTSGRAPEQYF. The CDR3 nucleotides read TGTGCCAGCAGCACTAGCGGGAGGGCTCCCGAGCAGTACTTC.

The chain combines TRBV28 with TRBJ2-7; tentatively, D is TRBD1 or TRBD2 (7 bases each). The V and J ends lost 6 bases and 2 bases respectively, with 26 bases between them. The CDR3 is 18 amino acids. CDR1 is MDHEN and CDR2 is SYDVKM in the germline V gene. CDR3 in DNA: TGTGCCAGCAGCCGAGGGAAAGGGGGCAGGACTAGTGCCTACGAGCAGTACTTC. Residues: CASSRGKGGRTSAYEQYF.

V gene TRBV30 combines with J gene TRBJ2-2; TRBD2 agrees at 14 bases. The CDR3 is 17 residues long. Germline trimming cut 1 base from V and 7 bases from J; bases unmatched to any gene: 8. Germline CDR1 is GTSNPN and CDR2 is SVGIG (reference sequence). CDR3 amino acids: CAWSGRLAGGPNGELFF. The DNA for the CDR3 is TGTGCCTGGAGTGGACGACTAGCGGGAGGGCCCAACGGGGAGCTGTTTTTT.

This sequence joins TRBV7-9 and TRBJ2-1, with D maybe TRBD2 (6 bases). Germline CDR1 SEHNR, CDR2 FQNEAQ (reference sequence). With 1 base removed from V and 8 bases from J, the gap between germline ends came to 15 bases. CDR3 length equals 15 residues. CDR3 protein: CASSLEKTSNYEQFF. DNA for the CDR3: TGTGCCAGCAGCTTAGAAAAAACTAGCAACTATGAGCAGTTCTTC.

In regard to this clone: One junction end does not reproduce the germline sequence, and a read error may be involved. The sample carries other DNA sequences with the same CDR3. The rearrangement uses TRBV29-1 and TRBJ2-7; no reliable D call. CDR3 length: 12 residues. The germline gives CDR1 SQVTM, CDR2 ANQGSEA. CDR3 protein: CSVLKIPYEQYF. The CDR3 nucleotides are TGCAGCGTCCTGAAGATCCCCTACGAACAGTACTTC.

The CDR3 nucleotides are TGTGCCAGTGGGACTAGCGGGAGCCGTGGGTGGGAGCAGTACTTC. Protein: CASGTSGSRGWEQYF. The chain carries TRBV7-9 and TRBJ2-7; TRBD2 matches at 14 bases. This CDR3 has 15 amino acids. With 9 bases clipped from V and 7 bases from J, the junction kept 11 bases outside the gene matches. In germline, CDR1 is SEHNR, CDR2 FQNEAQ (reference sequence).